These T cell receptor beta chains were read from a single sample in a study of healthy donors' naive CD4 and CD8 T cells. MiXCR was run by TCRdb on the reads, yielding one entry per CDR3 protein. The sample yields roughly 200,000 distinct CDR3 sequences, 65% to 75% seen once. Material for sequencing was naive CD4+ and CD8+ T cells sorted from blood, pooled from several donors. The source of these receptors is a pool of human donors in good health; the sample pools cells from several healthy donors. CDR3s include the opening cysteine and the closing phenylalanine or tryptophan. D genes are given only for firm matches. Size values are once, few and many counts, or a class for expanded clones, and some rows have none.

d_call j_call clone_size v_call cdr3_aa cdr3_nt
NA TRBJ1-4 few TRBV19 CASSSRGGDEKLFF TGTGCCAGTAGTTCCAGGGGAGGGGATGAAAAACTGTTTTTT
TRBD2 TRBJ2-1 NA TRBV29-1 CSVEREVHNEQFF TGCAGCGTGGAGCGGGAGGTGCACAATGAGCAGTTCTTC
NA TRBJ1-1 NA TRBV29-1 CSAPETRKGTEAFF TGCAGCGCGCCGGAGACCCGCAAGGGCACTGAAGCTTTCTTT
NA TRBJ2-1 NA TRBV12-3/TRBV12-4 CASSLEGVMGEQYNEQFF TGTGCCAGCAGTTTAGAGGGCGTCATGGGGGAGCAGTACAATGAGCAGTTCTTC
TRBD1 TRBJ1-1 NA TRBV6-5 CASSSSDRGNTEAFF TGTGCCAGCAGTTCCTCCGACAGGGGGAACACTGAAGCTTTCTTT
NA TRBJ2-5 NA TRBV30 CAWTRTQETQYF TGTGCCTGGACGCGGACGCAAGAGACCCAGTACTTC
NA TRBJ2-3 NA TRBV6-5 CASSLQVDTQYF TGTGCCAGCAGCCTTCAAGTGGATACGCAGTATTTT
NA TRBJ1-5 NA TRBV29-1 CSAAGTDHNQPQHF TGCAGCGCCGCCGGCACGGACCACAATCAGCCCCAGCATTTT
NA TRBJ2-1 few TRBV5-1 CASSLLVGNEQFF TGTGCCAGCAGCTTGTTGGTAGGGAACGAGCAGTTCTTC
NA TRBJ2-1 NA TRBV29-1 CSVYRGGSKFF TGCAGCGTTTACAGGGGAGGATCCAAGTTCTTC
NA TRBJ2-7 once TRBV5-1 CASRDTREYEQYF TGCGCCAGCCGGGACACGAGGGAGTACGAGCAGTACTTC
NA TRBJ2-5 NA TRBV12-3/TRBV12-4 CASGTAAWETQYF TGTGCCAGTGGGACCGCCGCGTGGGAGACCCAGTACTTC
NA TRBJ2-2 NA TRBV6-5 CASSYFVRSGELFF TGTGCCAGCAGTTACTTCGTCAGATCCGGGGAGCTGTTTTTT
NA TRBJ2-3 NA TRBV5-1 CASSLQDTQYF TGTGCCAGCAGCTTGCAGGATACGCAGTATTTT
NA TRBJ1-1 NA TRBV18 CASVHLKNREAFF TGTGCCAGCGTCCACCTAAAGAATCGTGAAGCTTTCTTT
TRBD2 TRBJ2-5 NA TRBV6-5 CASSPGLAIETQYF TGTGCCAGCAGTCCGGGACTAGCCATTGAGACCCAGTACTTC
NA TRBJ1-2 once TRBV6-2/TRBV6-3 CASSHRTPQISNYGYTF TGTGCCAGCAGTCACCGGACCCCCCAAATATCCAACTATGGCTACACCTTC
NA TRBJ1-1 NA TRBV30 CAWSVGTEAFF TGTGCCTGGAGTGTAGGTACTGAAGCTTTCTTT
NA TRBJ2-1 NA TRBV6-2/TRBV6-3 CASTRGWELYNEQFF TGTGCCAGCACCCGAGGGTGGGAACTTTACAATGAGCAGTTCTTC
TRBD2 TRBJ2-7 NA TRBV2 CASSGSGGYSYEQYF TGTGCCAGCAGTGGTAGCGGGGGGTACTCCTACGAGCAGTACTTC
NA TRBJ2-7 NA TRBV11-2 CASSLETTTTSEQYF TGTGCCAGCAGCTTAGAAACAACCACCACAAGCGAGCAGTACTTC
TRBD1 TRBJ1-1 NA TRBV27 CASSHRGDGTEAFF TGTGCCAGCAGCCACAGGGGCGATGGCACTGAAGCTTTCTTT
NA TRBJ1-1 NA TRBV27 CASSPFTGRAEAFF TGTGCCAGCAGTCCATTTACAGGGAGGGCTGAAGCTTTCTTT
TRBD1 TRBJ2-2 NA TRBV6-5 CASTPYRGGGELFF TGTGCCAGCACCCCTTACAGGGGCGGTGGGGAGCTGTTTTTT
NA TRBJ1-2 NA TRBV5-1 CASHDPLGNYGYTF TGCGCCAGCCACGACCCTCTCGGAAACTATGGCTACACCTTC
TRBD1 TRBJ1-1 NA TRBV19 CASSVGQGRILNTEAFF TGTGCCAGTAGTGTCGGACAGGGGCGCATATTGAACACTGAAGCTTTCTTT
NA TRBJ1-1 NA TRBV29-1 CSVLPTEELPNTEAFF TGCAGCGTTTTACCGACCGAGGAATTGCCGAACACTGAAGCTTTCTTT
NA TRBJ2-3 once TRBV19 CASSIAGNTDTQYF TGTGCCAGTAGTATAGCGGGAAACACAGATACGCAGTATTTT
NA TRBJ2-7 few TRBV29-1 CSVEDLINYEQYF TGCAGCGTTGAAGATCTAATCAACTACGAGCAGTACTTC
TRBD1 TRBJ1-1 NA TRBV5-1 CASQTGQLNTEAFF TGCGCCAGCCAGACGGGACAGCTGAACACTGAAGCTTTCTTT
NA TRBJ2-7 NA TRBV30 CAWSVVAVGSYEQYF TGTGCCTGGAGTGTTGTGGCAGTTGGTTCCTACGAGCAGTACTTC
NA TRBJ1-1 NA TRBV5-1 CASSLTGQNTEAFF TGCGCCAGCAGCTTGACAGGGCAGAACACTGAAGCTTTCTTT
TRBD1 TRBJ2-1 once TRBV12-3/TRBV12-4 CASTLTGDTGSEQFF TGTGCCAGCACCTTGACAGGGGACACCGGAAGCGAGCAGTTCTTC
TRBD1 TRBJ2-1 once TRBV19 CASSDLQGPYNEQFF TGTGCCAGTAGCGACTTACAGGGGCCGTACAATGAGCAGTTCTTC
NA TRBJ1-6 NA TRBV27 CASSSGSLYNSPLHF TGTGCCAGCAGTTCTGGTAGTCTCTATAATTCACCCCTCCACTTT
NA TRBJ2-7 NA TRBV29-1 CSVEVAGGGYEQYF TGCAGCGTTGAAGTGGCAGGCGGAGGGTACGAGCAGTACTTC
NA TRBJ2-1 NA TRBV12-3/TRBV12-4 CASRRTETDNEQFF TGTGCCAGCAGGCGTACAGAGACGGACAATGAGCAGTTCTTC